Many counts were recorded for the clone carrying this T cell receptor (beta chain). Its target is unknown. This sample stems from a study of T cells in Graves' hyperthyroidism and ophthalmopathy. Study-level findings and limits: The majority of expanded thyroid clonotypes above 0.001 also appeared in blood.

V was shortened by 6 bases and J by 6 bases, with 17 bases between the two germline ends. Germline-derived CDR1 and CDR2 are MNHNS and SASEGT. The CDR3 length is 14 residues. Template material for amplifying TCR beta CDR3 regions consisted of RNA transcripts. A first-round RT-PCR of the TCR CDR3 used the HTBI primer set. MiXCR, applied by TCRdb to the multiplex PCR reads, yields one record per CDR3 protein. The data contain 400,000 to 600,000 distinct CDR3 sequences, 16% of them singletons. This chain connects TRBV6-1 to TRBJ1-2; TRBD1 might be the D (5 bases). The source material was blood. The TCR was taken from a woman under 40 with Graves' ophthalmopathy. The CDR3 sequence is CASRDLEGRDGYTF. In DNA form, the CDR3 reads TGTGCCAGCAGAGACCTCGAGGGACGGGATGGCTACACCTTC.